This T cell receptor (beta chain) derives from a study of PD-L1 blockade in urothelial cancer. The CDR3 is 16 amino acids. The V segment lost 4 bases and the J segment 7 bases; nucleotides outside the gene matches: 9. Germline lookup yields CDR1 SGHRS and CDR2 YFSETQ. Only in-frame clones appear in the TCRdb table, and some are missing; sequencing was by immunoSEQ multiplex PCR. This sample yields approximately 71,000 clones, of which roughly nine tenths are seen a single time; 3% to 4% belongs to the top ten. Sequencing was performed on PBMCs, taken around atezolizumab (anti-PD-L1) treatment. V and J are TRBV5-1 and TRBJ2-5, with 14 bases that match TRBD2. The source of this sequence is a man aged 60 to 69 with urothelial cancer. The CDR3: CASSIETSGGAGTQYF. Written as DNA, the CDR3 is TGCGCCAGCAGCATCGAGACTAGCGGGGGGGCCGGGACCCAGTACTTC.